These T cell receptor beta chains were read from a single sample in a study of blood T cell repertoires in COVID-19. Here immunoSEQ multiplex PCR was the method, and the copy in TCRdb shows in-frame clones only, minus some. The table lists fewer than 250,000 clones, roughly nine tenths of them singletons. The sample taken for sequencing was peripheral blood. The receptors were sampled from a woman in her sixties or seventies with acute or convalescent COVID-19. Each CDR3 is given with its conserved first and last residue.

V | CDR3
TRBV28 | CASSQGQGATYEQYF
TRBV11-1 | CASSFGAGGIYEQYF
TRBV4-2 | CASSQVVGRGGELFF
TRBV5-1 | CASSLDREKLFF
TRBV19 | CASSIFGRGGTGELFF
TRBV3-1/TRBV3-2 | CASSQGRTGDYGYTF
TRBV18 | CASSPDRGRFQPQHF
TRBV7-9 | CASSLLRGEAFF
TRBV28 | CASRHRYYGYTF
TRBV5-1 | CASRRLADSTDTQYF
TRBV10-2 | CASSESIAGSQPQHF
TRBV18 | CASSPQRRGSGYTF
TRBV15 | CATSRDRGFYEQYF
TRBV25-1 | CASRPAGAGDTQYF
TRBV7-9 | CASSPLGESLAKETQYF
TRBV27 | CASSPQQGSYEQYF
TRBV9 | CASSVSSGSYNEQFF
TRBV5-1 | CASSFGQQETQYF
TRBV27 | CASSRGLVGTQYF
TRBV20-1 | CSVGEYGYTF
TRBV7-3 | CASSPLGDRQETQYF
TRBV6-5 | CASSRLAGGNEQFF
TRBV5-1 | CASSLAGTGSGNTIYF
TRBV27 | CASSSVPGSPLHF
TRBV11-2 | CASSPQGWAAANTGELFF
TRBV18 | CASSLNRQSNTEAFF